The source of this TCR beta chain is a study of PD-L1 blockade in urothelial cancer. Study summary: Of under 30 patients, fewer than 27 were males with bladder-origin urothelial cancer. Blood analysis occurred 3 weeks (second dose) and 6 weeks after treatment start.

TCRdb keeps only in-frame clones here, not all; method: immunoSEQ multiplex PCR. The sample yields 50,000 or so clones, around 87% seen once. Regarding the study as a whole: When pretreatment blood TCR clonality was below the median, it predicted better survival.

Worth noting for this clone: Its antigen is unidentified.

The length of the CDR3 is 14 residues. The chain has TRBV21-1 and TRBJ2-3; the table's D call of TRBD1 was not tested on the DNA. TRBV21-1 is assigned pseudogene status. This clonotype originated in a man in his sixties with urothelial cancer. The sample here was PBMCs, taken around atezolizumab (anti-PD-L1) treatment. Written as DNA, the CDR3 is TGTGCCAACGAAAGGAACAGGGGGACAGATACGCAGTATTTT. It translates to CANERNRGTDTQYF.